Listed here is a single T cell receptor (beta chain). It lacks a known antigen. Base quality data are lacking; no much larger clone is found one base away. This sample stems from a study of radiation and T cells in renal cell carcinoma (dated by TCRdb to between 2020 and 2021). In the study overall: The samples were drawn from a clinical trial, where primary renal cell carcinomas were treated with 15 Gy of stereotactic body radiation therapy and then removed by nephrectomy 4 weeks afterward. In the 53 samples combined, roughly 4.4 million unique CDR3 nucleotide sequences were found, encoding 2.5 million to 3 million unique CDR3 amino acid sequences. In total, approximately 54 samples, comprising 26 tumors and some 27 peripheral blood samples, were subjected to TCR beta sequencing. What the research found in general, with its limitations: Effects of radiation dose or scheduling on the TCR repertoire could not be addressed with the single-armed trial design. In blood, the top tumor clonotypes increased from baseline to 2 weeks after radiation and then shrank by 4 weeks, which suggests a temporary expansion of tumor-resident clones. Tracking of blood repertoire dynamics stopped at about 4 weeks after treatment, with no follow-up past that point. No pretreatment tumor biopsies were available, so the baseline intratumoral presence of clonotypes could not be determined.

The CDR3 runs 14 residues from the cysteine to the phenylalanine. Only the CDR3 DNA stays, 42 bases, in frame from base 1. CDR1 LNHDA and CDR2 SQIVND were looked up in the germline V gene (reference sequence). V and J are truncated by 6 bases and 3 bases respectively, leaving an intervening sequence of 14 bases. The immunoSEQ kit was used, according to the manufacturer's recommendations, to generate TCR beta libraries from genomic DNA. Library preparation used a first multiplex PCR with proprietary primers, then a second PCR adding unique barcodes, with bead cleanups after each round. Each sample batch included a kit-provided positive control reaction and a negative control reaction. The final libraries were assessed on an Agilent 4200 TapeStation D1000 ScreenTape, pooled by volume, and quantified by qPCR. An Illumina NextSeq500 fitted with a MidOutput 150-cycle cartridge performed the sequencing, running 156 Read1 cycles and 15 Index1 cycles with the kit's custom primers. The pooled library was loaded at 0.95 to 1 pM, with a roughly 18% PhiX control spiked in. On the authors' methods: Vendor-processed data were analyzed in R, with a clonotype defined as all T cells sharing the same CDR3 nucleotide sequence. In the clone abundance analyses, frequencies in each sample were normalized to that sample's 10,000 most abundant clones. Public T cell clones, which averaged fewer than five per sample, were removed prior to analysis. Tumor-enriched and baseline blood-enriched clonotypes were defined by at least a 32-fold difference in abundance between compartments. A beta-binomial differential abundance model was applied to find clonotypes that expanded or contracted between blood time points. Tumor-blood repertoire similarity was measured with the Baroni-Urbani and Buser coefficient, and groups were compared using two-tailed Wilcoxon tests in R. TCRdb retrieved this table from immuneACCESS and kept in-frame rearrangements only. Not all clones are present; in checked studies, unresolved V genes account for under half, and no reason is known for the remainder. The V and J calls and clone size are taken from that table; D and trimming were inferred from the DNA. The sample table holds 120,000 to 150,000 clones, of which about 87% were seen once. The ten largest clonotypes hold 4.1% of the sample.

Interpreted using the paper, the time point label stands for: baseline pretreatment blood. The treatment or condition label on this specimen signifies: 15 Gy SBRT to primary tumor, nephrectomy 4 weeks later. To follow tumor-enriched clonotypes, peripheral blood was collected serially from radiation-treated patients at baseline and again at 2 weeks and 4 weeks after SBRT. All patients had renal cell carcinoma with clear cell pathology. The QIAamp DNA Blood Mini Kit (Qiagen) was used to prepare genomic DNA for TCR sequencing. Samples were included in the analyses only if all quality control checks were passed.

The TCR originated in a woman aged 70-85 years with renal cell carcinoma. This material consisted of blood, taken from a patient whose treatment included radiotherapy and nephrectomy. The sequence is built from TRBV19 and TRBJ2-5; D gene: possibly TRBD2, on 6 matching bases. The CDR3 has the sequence CASSLREQKETQYF. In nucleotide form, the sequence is TGTGCCAGTAGCCTCCGGGAGCAAAAAGAGACCCAGTACTTC.